This entry is about one T cell receptor (beta chain). The source of the sample is a study of blood T cell repertoires in COVID-19. Here immunoSEQ multiplex PCR was the method, and the copy in TCRdb shows in-frame clones only, minus some. The sample yields over 30,000 clones, 75% to 90% seen once. The germline CDR1 and CDR2 sequences are LNHNV and YYDKDF (reference sequence). V was clipped by 0 bases and J by 6 bases, with 11 bases between them. The CDR3 is made up of 14 amino acids. Sequenced material: peripheral blood. The chain is built from TRBV15 and TRBJ1-2; D ambiguous. The source is a man between 65 and 85 years old with acute or convalescent COVID-19. The CDR3 nucleotides are TGTGCCACCAGCAGAGATGTCAGGTTTGATGGCTACACCTTC. Amino acid sequence: CATSRDVRFDGYTF.